The present entry profiles one T cell receptor beta chain with its context. Its antigen target is currently unknown. Per-base qualities were not stored, and no clone one base away is much larger. The trim is 8 bases for V and 0 bases for J, with a gap of 14 bases between the germline ends. Counted from cysteine to phenylalanine, this CDR3 has 15 amino acids. The sequence is cut down to CDR3 DNA, 45 bases in frame from base 1. Via the germline V gene, CDR1 is SNHLY and CDR2 FYNNEI. Using the deep immunoSEQ assay, TCR CDR3 regions were amplified from genomic DNA by multiplex PCR. Genomic DNA extracted from each cell subset was distributed evenly over all wells of several immunoSEQ 96-well plates, and each plate served as one replicate. For sorted subsets, approximately 190 ng of genomic DNA, equivalent to around 30,000 T cell genomes, went into each replicate PCR. Purified libraries were quantified with a Qubit 3.0 fluorometer, sized on a Bioanalyzer 2100, and re-quantified with the KAPA Library Quantification kit. Every immunoSEQ 96-well plate was sequenced on a separate single-read 150-cycle Illumina NextSeq 550 flow cell. In the original analysis: The immunoSEQ output contained only junctional sequences without quality scores, so filtering could not match that applied to full-length reads. Sequences were annotated with PyIR, a Python wrapper for IgBLAST v1.9, using IMGT germline references to assign V/J genes and CDR3. Any read was removed if the V/J assignment was weak (E-value above 1e-6), the CDR3 was missing, or the read contained stop codons, out-of-frame junctions, or ambiguous translated residues. V3J clonotypes were defined as sequences sharing an identical inferred V gene, J gene, and CDR3 amino acid sequence. The percentage overlap between two repertoires was calculated by dividing the number of shared unique clonotypes by the size of the smaller repertoire. Richness of each repertoire was evaluated using RTK rarefaction, the Chao1 estimator, and Recon v2.1 estimates of unobserved clonotypes. Generation probabilities for all TCRbeta clonotypes obtained by the gDNA method from a handful of donors were computed using OLGA. TCRdb took this table from immuneACCESS and kept in-frame rearrangements with V and J called. Such tables lack part of the clones; where checked against another copy, unresolved V genes explain under half of the gap, and the rest is unexplained. D and trimming were read from the DNA, whereas the V and J calls and clone size are those reported in that table. Recorded for this sample are approximately 320,000 clones; around 87% of them occurred a single time. The ten top clones hold 16% of the sample.

This specimen belongs to a study of shared clonotypes between healthy human individuals (TCRdb year 2020). General notes on the study: A few men and two women, aged 18 to 49 years, made up the cohort. Per donor, three plates each were used for CD4 naive and CD4 memory, two for CD8 naive, and one for CD8 memory. The study deeply sequenced blood TCR repertoires of about 5 healthy adults to estimate repertoire size and the extent of clonotype sharing between individuals. Libraries were prepared and TCR repertoires were sequenced by different laboratories using diverse techniques, in order to increase sequencing depth and limit assay-specific biases. Leukapheresis yielded between about 0.85 and 10 billion PBMCs per donor.

Healthy HIV-negative adults with no recently reported acute infections or vaccinations were included as donors. Only Caucasian adults living in Nashville, Tennessee, USA were represented among the donors. CD8 memory samples combined magnetically selected CD45RO+ cells with CCR7-negative CD45RA+ effector memory (TemRA) cells. Blood was obtained by leukapheresis, after which PBMCs were separated by Ficoll-Histopaque density gradient centrifugation and cryopreserved in liquid nitrogen vapor phase. Analytical flow cytometry was used to check the purity and quantity of each magnetically sorted T cell population. Genomic DNA was isolated from each sorted fraction and quantified by UV absorbance on a Nanodrop 2000c. Here is what the overall study found, with its caveats: Clonotypes shared by all four sorted-subset donors showed higher generation probabilities than non-shared clonotypes. Larger estimated clonotype richness was generally found for naive subsets than for memory subsets. Sampling was limited to blood, and TCR repertoires in tissue likely differ from TCR repertoires in blood. The genetic and exposure-history diversity represented was limited by the small number of donors. Incomplete sequencing was indicated by rarefaction of sorted-subset datasets, despite the large sequencing depth. Around 5.4% of naive CD4, around 3.6% of naive CD8, around 2.3% of memory CD4, and 0.35% to 0.5% of memory CD8 clonotypes were shared across several donors. Based on pairwise subsampling, the degree of clonotype sharing among donors was expected to be affected by sequencing depth.

This sequence originates from a man younger than 35 in good health. The rearranged chain carries TRBV2 and TRBJ2-1; D gene: possibly TRBD2, on 5 matching bases. The sample comprised memory CD8+ T cells sorted from blood. What the cell subset or site label conveys for this sample: CD45RO+ cells pooled with CCR7-negative TemRA cells. The CDR3 reads as follows: CASGETGPSYNEQFF. The nucleotides are TGTGCCAGCGGGGAGACTGGGCCCTCCTACAATGAGCAGTTCTTC. Here the CDR3 is joined to the reference TRBV2 and TRBJ2-1 genes, and the full variable domain is: EPEVTQTPSHQVTQMGQEVILRCVPISNHLYFYWYRQILGQKVEFLVSFYNNEISEKSEIFDDQFSVERPDGSNFTLKIRSTKLEDSAMYFCASGETGPSYNEQFFGPGTRLTVL.